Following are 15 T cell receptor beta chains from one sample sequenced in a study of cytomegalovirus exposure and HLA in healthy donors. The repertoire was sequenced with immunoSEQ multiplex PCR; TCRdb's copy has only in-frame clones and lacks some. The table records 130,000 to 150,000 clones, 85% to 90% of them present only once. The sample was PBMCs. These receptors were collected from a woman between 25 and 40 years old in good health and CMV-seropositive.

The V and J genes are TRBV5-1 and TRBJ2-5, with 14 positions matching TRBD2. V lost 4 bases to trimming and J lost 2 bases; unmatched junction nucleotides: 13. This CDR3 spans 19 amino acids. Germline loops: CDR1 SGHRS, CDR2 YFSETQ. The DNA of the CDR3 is TGCGCCAGCAGCACCTTACCGGGACTAGCGGGAGTGGGGCAAGAGACCCAGTACTTC. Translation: CASSTLPGLAGVGQETQYF.

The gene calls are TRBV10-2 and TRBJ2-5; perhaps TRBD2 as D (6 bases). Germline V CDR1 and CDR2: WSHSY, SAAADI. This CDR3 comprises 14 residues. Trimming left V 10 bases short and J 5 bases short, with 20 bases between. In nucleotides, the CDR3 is TGCGCCACCCGGGAGACCCCTATTAGGGAGACCCAGTACTTC. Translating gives CATRETPIRETQYF.

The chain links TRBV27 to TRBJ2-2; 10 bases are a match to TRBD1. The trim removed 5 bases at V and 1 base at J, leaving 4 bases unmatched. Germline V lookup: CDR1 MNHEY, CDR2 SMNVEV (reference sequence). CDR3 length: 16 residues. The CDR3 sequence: CASSRTGGRNTGELFF. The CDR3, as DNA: TGTGCCAGCAGTAGGACAGGGGGAAGGAACACCGGGGAGCTGTTTTTT.

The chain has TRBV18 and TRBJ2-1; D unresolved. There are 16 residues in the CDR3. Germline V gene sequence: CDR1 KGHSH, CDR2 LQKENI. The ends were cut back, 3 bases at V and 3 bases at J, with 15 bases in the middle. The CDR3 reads CASSPTVGALYNEQFF. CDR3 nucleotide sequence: TGTGCCAGCTCACCCACGGTTGGTGCGCTCTACAATGAGCAGTTCTTC.

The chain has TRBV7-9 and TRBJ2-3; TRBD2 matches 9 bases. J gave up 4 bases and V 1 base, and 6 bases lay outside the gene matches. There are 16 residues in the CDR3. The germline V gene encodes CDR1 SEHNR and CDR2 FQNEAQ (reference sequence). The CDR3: CASSLEGGRGADTQYF. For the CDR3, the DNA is TGTGCCAGCAGCTTAGAAGGCGGGAGGGGTGCAGATACGCAGTATTTT.

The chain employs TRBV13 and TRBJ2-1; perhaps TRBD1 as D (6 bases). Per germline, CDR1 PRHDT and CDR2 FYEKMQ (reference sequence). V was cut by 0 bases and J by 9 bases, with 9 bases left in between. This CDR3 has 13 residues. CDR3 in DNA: TGTGCCAGCAGCTTAGGACAGGGATCTGAGCAGTTCTTC. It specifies CASSLGQGSEQFF.

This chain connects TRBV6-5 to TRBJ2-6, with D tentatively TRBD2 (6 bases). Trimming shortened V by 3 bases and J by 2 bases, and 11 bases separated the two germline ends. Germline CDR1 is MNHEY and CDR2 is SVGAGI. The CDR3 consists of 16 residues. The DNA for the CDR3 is TGTGCCAGCAGTTATAGGAGGGATGCTGGGGCCAACGTCCTGACTTTC. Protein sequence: CASSYRRDAGANVLTF.

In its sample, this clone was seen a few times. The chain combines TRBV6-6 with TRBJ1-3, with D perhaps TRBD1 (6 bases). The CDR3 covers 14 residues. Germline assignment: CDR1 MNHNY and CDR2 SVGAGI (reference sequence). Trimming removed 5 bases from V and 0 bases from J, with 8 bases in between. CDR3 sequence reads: CASSTGTSGNTIYF. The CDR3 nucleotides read TGTGCCAGCAGTACAGGGACCTCTGGAAACACCATATATTTT.

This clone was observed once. The CDR3 region has the DNA TGTGCCAGTAGTATAGCGGGGGGATTCCTCTCTGGGGCCAACGTCCTGACTTTC. Translated: CASSIAGGFLSGANVLTF. The chain is built from TRBV19 and TRBJ2-6; TRBD2 agrees at 7 bases. V gave up 1 base and J gave up 0 bases; unmatched junction bases: 6. This CDR3 spans 18 amino acids. From germline, CDR1 is LNHDA and CDR2 SQIVND (reference sequence).

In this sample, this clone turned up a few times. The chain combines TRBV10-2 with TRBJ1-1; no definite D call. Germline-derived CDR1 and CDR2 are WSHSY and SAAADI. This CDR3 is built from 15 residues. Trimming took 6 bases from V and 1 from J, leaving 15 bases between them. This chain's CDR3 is CASSPWLQSNTEAFF. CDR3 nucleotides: TGCGCCAGCAGCCCGTGGCTCCAATCGAACACTGAAGCTTTCTTT.

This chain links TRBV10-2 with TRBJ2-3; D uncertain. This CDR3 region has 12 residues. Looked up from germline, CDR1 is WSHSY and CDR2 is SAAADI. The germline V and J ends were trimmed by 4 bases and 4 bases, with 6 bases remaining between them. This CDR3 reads CASSAFADTQYF. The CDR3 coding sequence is TGCGCCAGCAGTGCCTTCGCAGATACGCAGTATTTT.

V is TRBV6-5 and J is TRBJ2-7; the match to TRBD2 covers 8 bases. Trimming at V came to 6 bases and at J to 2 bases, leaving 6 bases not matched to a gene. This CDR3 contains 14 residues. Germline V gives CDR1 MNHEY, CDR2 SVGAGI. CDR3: CASRPLAGTYEQYF. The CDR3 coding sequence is TGTGCCAGCAGACCCTTAGCGGGAACCTACGAGCAGTACTTC.

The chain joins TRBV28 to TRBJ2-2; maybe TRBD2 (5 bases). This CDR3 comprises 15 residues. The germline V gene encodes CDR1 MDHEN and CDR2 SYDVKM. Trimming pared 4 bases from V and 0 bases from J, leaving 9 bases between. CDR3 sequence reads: CASSSGGSNTGELFF. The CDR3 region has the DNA TGTGCCAGCAGTTCAGGCGGGTCGAACACCGGGGAGCTGTTTTTT.

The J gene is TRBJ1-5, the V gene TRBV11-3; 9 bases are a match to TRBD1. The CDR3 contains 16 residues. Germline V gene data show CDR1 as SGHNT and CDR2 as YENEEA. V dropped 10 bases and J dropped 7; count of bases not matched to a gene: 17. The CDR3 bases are TGTGCCAACCTGCATACAGGGGGCGCCCCCCGCCAGCCCCAGCATTTT. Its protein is CANLHTGGAPRQPQHF.

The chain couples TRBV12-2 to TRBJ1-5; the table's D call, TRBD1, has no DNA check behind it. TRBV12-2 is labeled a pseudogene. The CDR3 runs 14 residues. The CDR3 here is CASRNRRGDQPQHF. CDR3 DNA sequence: TGTGCAAGTCGAAACCGCAGGGGGGATCAGCCCCAGCATTTT.